This TCR beta chain was retrieved from a study of T cells in localized non-small cell lung cancer. Points on this clone: Antigen: not known.

Clones were read by immunoSEQ multiplex PCR, and TCRdb kept only the in-frame ones, dropping some. Altogether tens of thousands of clones are present, roughly 86% being singletons, with the ten largest covering more than 14%. Regarding the study as a whole: Heterogeneity cannot be ruled out, as sequencing used one tumor region only. For the top 100 tumor clones, a median roughly 56 also appeared in adjacent lung. Higher blood T cell density tracked longer overall survival.

The V gene's germline CDR1 is LGHNA and CDR2 YSLEER. Trimming removed 4 bases from V and 8 bases from J, with 17 bases in between. CDR3 length: 14 amino acids. The source material was peripheral blood, sampled before any cancer treatment. The sequence derives from a man between 40 and 70 years old with stage I squamous cell lung carcinoma. V and J are TRBV4-3 and TRBJ1-2; D unclear. The CDR3 DNA sequence: TGCGCCAGCAGCCCAGACCCAGGTTCGGGAGGCTACACCTTC. Translation gives CASSPDPGSGGYTF.